This paragraph covers one TCR beta chain sequence. The CDR3 covers 17 residues. In germline, CDR1 is ENHRY, CDR2 SYGVKD. V shed 4 bases, J shed 4 bases, and the junction held 12 bases outside the gene matches. Per the authors' pipeline: For nucleated cells, counts were estimated from reference gene primer amplification. Sequencing was performed with immunoSEQ multiplex PCR; in TCRdb, only in-frame clones are kept and a portion is missing. V and J calls and clone size follow that table, whereas D and trimming were derived from the DNA. Found here are 150,000 to 190,000 clones, 70% to 85% of them singletons; the top ten hold around 9.8%. This sample is drawn from a study of blood T cell repertoires in COVID-19.

The chain employs TRBV10-3 and TRBJ2-1, with TRBD2 identical over 8 bases. This TCR derives from a woman aged 45-65 years with acute or convalescent COVID-19. The sample taken for sequencing was peripheral blood. Here the CDR3 DNA reads TGTGCCATCAGTGCGGATGGATCGCGGGGGGCTTACAATGAGCAGTTCTTC. The encoded protein is CAISADGSRGAYNEQFF.